This T cell receptor (beta chain) was sequenced in a study of spatial heterogeneity in lung cancer. Regarding the study as a whole: For expanded intratumoral alpha and beta TCRs, counts tracked tumor mutation counts.

Time point reported: sample taken at primary tumor resection. The donors comprised around 76 untreated early-stage non-small cell lung cancer patients. Trimming removed 0 bases at V and 0 bases at J, with 6 bases between. Looked up from germline, CDR1 is SEHNR and CDR2 is FQNEAQ (reference sequence). There are 16 residues in the CDR3. One entry per CDR3 protein results from TCRdb running MiXCR on the 5' RACE reads. In the table there are roughly 4,800 distinct CDR3 sequences, 8% to 9.5% of which are singletons. This clonotype was seen many times. Its antigen is still unknown. The sequencing used lung tumor tissue, collected at surgery. This clonotype was obtained from a male donor with early-stage non-small cell lung cancer. J is TRBJ2-6 and V is TRBV7-9; possibly TRBD2 for D (6 bases). CDR3 in amino acids: CASSLAGGSGANVLTF. In DNA, the CDR3 is TGTGCCAGCAGCTTAGCGGGAGGCTCTGGGGCCAACGTCCTGACTTTC.